The clone carrying this T cell receptor beta chain was picked up one time. This sample is part of a study of OX40 agonist ivuxolimab in advanced cancers. Method: immunoSEQ multiplex PCR; TCRdb's copy keeps in-frame clones and lacks some. The table has around 69,000 clones, just over 85% seen once. Germline V CDR1 and CDR2: SGHRS, YFSETQ. Deletions cut 4 bases from V and 4 bases from J, with 11 bases between. CDR3 length equals 13 residues. The receptor was derived from an adult with an advanced solid tumor such as melanoma, head and neck, liver or kidney cancer. The sequencing used CD4+ or CD8+ T cells sorted from blood, collected in a trial of the OX40 agonist ivuxolimab. The chain joins TRBV5-1 to TRBJ1-2; the D gene is possibly TRBD1 (5 bases). DNA of the CDR3: TGCGCCAGCAGCCCCGGGGGTTTCTATGGCTACACCTTC. Translation: CASSPGGFYGYTF.